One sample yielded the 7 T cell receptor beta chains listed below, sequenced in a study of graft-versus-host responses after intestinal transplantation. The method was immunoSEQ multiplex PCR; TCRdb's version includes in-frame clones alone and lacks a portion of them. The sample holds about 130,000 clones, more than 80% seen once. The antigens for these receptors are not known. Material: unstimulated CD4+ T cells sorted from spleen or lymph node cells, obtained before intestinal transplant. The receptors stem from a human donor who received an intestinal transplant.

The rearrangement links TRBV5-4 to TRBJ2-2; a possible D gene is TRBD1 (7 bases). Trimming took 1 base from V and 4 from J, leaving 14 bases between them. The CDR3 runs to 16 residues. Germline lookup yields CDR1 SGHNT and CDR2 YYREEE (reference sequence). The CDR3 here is CASSLKGRGATGELFF. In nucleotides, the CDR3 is TGTGCCAGCAGCTTGAAGGGCAGGGGGGCCACCGGGGAGCTGTTTTTT. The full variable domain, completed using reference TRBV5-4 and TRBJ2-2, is ETGVTQSPTHLIKTRGQQVTLRCSSQSGHNTVSWYQQALGQGPQFIFQYYREEENGRGNFPPRFSGLQFPNYSSELNVNALELDDSALYLCASSLKGRGATGELFFGEGSRLTVL.

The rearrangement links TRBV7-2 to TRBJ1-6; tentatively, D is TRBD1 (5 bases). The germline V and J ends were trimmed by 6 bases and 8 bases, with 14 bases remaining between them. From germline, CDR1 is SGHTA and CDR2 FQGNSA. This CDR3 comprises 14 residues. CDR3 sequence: CASRLDSMYSPLHF. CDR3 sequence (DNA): TGTGCCAGCAGACTCGACAGCATGTATTCACCCCTCCACTTT. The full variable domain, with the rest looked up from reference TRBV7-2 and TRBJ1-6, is GAGVSQSPSNKVTEKGKDVELRCDPISGHTALYWYRQSLGQGLEFLIYFQGNSAPDKSGLPSDRFSAERTGGSVSTLTIQRTQQEDSAVYLCASRLDSMYSPLHFGNGTRLTVT.

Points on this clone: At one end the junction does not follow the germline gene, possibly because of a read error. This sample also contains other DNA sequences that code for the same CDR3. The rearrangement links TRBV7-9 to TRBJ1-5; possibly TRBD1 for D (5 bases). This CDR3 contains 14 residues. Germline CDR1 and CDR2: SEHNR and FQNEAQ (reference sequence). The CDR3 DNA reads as TGCGCCAGCAGCTTATCAGCAGGGAATCAGCCCCAGCATTTT. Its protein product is CASSLSAGNQPQHF.

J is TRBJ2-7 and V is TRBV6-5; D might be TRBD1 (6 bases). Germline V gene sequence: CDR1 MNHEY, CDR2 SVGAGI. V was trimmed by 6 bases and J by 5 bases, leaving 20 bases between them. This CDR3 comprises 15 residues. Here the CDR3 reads CASSFLGRGDDEQYF. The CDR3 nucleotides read TGTGCCAGCAGCTTTCTAGGCAGGGGAGACGACGAGCAGTACTTC.

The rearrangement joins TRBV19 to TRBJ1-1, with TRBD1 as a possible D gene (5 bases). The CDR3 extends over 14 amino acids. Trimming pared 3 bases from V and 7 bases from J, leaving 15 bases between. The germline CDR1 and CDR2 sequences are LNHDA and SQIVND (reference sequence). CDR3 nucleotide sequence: TGTGCCAGTAGTATTTATAACCATCAGGGTGAAGCTTTCTTT. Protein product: CASSIYNHQGEAFF.

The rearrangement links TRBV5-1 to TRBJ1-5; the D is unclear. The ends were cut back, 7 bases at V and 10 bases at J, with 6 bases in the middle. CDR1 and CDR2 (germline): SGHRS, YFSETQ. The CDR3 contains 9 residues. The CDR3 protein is CASAGPQHF. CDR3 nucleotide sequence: TGCGCCAGCGCGGGACCCCAGCATTTT.

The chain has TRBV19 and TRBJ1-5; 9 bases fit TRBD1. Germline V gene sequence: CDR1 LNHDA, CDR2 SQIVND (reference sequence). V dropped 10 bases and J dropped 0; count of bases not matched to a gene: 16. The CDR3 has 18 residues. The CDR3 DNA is TGTGCCACGCAGAAGAGGGACAGGGAGAATTATAGCAATCAGCCCCAGCATTTT. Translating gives CATQKRDRENYSNQPQHF.